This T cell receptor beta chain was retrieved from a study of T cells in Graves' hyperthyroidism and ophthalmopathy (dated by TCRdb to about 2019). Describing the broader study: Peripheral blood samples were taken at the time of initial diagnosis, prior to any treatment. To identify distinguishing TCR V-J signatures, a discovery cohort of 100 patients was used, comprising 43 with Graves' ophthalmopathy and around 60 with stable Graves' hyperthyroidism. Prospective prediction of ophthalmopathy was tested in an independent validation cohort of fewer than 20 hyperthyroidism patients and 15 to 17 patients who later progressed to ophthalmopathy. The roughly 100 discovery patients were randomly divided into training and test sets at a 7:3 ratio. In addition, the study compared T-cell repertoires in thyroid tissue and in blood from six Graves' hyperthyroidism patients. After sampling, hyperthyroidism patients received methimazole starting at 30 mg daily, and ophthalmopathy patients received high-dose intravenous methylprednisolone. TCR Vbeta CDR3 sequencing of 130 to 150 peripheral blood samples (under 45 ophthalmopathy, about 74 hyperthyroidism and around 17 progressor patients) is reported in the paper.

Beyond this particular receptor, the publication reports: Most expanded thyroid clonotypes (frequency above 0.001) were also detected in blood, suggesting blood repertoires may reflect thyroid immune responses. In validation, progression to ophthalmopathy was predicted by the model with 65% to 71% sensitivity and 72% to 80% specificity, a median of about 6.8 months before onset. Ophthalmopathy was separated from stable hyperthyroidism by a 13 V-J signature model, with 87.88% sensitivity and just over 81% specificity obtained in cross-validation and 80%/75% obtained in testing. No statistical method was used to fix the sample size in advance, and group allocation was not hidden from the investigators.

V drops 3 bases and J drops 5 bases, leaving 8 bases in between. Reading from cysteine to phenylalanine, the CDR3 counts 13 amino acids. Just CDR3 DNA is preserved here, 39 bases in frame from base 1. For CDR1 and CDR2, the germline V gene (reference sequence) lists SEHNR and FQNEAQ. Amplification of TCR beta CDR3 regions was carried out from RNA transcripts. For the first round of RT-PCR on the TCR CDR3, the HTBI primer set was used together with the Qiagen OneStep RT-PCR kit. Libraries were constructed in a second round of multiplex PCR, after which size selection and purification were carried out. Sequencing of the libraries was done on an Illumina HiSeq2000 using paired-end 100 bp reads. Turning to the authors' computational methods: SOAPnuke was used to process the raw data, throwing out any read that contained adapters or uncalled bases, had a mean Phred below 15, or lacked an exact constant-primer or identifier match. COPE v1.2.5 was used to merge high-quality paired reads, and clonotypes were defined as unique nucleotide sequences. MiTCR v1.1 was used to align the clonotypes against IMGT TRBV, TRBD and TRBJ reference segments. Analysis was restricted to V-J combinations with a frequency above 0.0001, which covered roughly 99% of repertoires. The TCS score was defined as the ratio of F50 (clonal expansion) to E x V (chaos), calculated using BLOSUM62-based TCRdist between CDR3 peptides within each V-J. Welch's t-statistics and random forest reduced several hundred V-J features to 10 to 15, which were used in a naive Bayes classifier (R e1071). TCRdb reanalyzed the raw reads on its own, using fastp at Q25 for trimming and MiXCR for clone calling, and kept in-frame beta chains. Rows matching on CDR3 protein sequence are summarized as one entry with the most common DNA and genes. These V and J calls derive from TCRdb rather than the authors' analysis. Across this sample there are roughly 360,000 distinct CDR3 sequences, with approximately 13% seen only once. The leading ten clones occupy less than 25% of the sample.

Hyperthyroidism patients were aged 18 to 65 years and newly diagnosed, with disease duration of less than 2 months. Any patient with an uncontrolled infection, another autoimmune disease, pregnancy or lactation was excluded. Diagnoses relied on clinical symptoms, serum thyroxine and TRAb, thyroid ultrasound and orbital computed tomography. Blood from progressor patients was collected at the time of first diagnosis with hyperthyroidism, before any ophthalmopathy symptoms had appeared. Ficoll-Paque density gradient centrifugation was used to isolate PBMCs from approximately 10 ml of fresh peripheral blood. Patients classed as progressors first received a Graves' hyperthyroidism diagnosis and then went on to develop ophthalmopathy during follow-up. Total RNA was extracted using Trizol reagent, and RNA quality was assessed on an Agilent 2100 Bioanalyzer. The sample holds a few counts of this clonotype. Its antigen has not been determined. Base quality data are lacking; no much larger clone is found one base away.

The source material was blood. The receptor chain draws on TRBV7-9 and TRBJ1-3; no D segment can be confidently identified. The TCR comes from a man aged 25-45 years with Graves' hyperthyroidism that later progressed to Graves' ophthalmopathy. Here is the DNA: TGTGCCAGCAGCTTCGGGGAGAGAAACACCATATATTTT. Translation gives CASSFGERNTIYF.